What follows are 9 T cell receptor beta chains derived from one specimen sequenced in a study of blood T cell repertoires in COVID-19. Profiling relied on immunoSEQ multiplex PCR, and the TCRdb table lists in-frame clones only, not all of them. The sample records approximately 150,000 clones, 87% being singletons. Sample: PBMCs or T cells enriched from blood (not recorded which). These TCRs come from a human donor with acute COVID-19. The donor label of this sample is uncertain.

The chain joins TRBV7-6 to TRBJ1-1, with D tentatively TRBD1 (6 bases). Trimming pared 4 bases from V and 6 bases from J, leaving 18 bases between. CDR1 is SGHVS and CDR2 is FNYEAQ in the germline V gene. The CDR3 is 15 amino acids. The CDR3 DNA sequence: TGTGCCAGCAGCTCGCCTTGGGGGCGCGAGTCTGAAGCTTTCTTT. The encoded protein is CASSSPWGRESEAFF.

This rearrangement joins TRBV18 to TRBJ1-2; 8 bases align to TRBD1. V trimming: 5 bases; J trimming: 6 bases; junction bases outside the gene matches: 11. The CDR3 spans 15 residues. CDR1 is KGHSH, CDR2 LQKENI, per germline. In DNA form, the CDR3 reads TGTGCCAGCTCAACGACAGGGGAGGATGGGAATGGCTACACCTTC. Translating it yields CASSTTGEDGNGYTF.

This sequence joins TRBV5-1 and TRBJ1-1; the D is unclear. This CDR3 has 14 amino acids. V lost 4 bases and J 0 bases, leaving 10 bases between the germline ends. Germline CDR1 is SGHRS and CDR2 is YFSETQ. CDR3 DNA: TGCGCCAGCAGCCTATACGATCTGAACACTGAAGCTTTCTTT. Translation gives CASSLYDLNTEAFF.

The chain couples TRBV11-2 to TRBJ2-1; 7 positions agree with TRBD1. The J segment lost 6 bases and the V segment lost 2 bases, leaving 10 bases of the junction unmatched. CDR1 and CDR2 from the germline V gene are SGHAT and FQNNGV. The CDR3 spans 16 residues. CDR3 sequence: CASSLSKGRGSNEQFF. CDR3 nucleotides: TGTGCCAGCAGCTTATCAAAGGGCAGGGGGTCCAATGAGCAGTTCTTC.

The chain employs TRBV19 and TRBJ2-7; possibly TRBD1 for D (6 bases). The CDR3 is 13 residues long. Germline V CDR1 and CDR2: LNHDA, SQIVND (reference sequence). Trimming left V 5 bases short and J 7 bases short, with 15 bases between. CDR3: CASSPRQDGEQYF. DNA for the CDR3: TGTGCCAGTAGTCCTCGACAGGACGGGGAGCAGTACTTC.

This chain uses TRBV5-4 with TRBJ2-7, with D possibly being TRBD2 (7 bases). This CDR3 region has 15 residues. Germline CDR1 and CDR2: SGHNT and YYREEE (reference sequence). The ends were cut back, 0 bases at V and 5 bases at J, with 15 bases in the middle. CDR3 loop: CASSLVAGRGDEQYF. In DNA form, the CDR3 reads TGTGCCAGCAGCTTGGTGGCAGGGAGGGGGGACGAGCAGTACTTC.

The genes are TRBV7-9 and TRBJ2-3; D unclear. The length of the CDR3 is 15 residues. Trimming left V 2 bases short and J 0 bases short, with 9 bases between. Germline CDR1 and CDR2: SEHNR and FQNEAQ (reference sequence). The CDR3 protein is CASSLSSGSTDTQYF. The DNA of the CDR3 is TGTGCCAGCAGCTTATCATCCGGGAGCACAGATACGCAGTATTTT. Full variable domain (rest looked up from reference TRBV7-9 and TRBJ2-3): DTGVSQNPRHKITKRGQNVTFRCDPISEHNRLYWYRQTLGQGPEFLTYFQNEAQLEKSRLLSDRFSAERPKGSFSTLEIQRTEQGDSAMYLCASSLSSGSTDTQYFGPGTRLTVL.

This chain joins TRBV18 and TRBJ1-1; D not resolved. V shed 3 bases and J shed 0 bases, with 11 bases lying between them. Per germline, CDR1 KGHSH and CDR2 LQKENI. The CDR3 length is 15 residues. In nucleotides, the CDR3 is TGTGCCAGCTCACCGCTCAGGAGGGTGAACACTGAAGCTTTCTTT. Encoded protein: CASSPLRRVNTEAFF.

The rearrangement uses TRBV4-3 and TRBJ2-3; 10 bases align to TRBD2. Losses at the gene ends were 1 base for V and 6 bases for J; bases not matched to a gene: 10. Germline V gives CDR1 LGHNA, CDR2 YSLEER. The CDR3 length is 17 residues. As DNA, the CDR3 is TGCGCCAGCAGCCAAGCTGGAGCGGGGGGGCGGCGGGATACGCAGTATTTT. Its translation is CASSQAGAGGRRDTQYF.